This TCR beta chain is from a study of OX40 agonist ivuxolimab in advanced cancers. Produced via immunoSEQ multiplex PCR; TCRdb's table is partial and in-frame only. The profile shows tens of thousands of clones, 89% of them singletons. The sample in question was CD4+ or CD8+ T cells sorted from blood, obtained in a trial of the OX40 agonist ivuxolimab. The sequence came from an adult with an advanced solid tumor such as melanoma, head and neck, liver or kidney cancer.

CDR3 sequence: CASSQQGIGYTF. Here the CDR3 DNA reads TGTGCCAGCAGCCAACAGGGAATTGGCTACACCTTC. The rearrangement uses TRBV16 and TRBJ1-2; D is perhaps TRBD1 (5 bases). Trimming removed 2 bases from V and 7 bases from J, with 8 bases in between. There are 12 residues in the CDR3. Per the germline V gene, CDR1 is KGHSY and CDR2 is FQNENV. The full variable domain, with the rest looked up from reference TRBV16 and TRBJ1-2, is GEEVAQTPKHLVRGEGQKAKLYCAPIKGHSYVFWYQQVLKNEFKFLISFQNENVFDETGMPKERFSAKCLPNSPCSLEIQATKLEDSAVYFCASSQQGIGYTFGSGTRLTVV.